The sequence of this T cell receptor (beta chain) was determined in a study of blood T cell repertoires in COVID-19. Study context: Specimens from acute and convalescent COVID-19 originated in the United States, Italy and Spain. The cDNA or gDNA used as material had been derived from T cells, B-cell-depleted T cells, or PBMCs.

In the study's own analysis: Estimates of nucleated cell counts were drawn from the amplification of reference gene primers. The repertoire was sequenced with immunoSEQ multiplex PCR; TCRdb's copy has only in-frame clones and lacks some. The V and J calls and clone size are taken from that table; D and trimming were inferred from the DNA. Found here are about 45,000 clones, roughly nine tenths of them singletons; the top ten hold 6.2%. The CDR3 is 18 residues long. Germline V gene lookup returns CDR1 LGHDT and CDR2 YNNKEL (reference sequence). The trim removed 4 bases at V and 7 bases at J, leaving 17 bases unmatched.

The TCR sequence derives from a human donor in a cohort sampled during active COVID-19. The sequenced material came from peripheral blood. The rearrangement joins TRBV3-1 (or the pseudogene TRBV3-2) to TRBJ2-7; 12 bases match TRBD1. CDR3 nucleotide sequence: TGTGCCAGCAGCCCGGGACAGGGGGCGGTCTGGGGAACTAGGGAGCAGTACTTC. Translating gives CASSPGQGAVWGTREQYF.